The T cell receptor beta chain under discussion was sequenced for a study of blood T cell repertoires in COVID-19. V gave up 0 bases and J gave up 1 base, with 3 bases separating them. The CDR3 has 13 amino acids. TCRdb keeps only in-frame clones here, not all; method: immunoSEQ multiplex PCR. The data contain 250,000 or so clones, roughly 82% of them seen just once; the ten biggest clones take up roughly 1.9%. Participant age was about 18 to 89 years, and participants resided in about two dozen US areas. Cohort 3 donors were reported recovered after two negative PCRs, clearance, or symptom resolution.

The V gene is TRBV12-3 or TRBV12-4, the J gene TRBJ2-5; unclear D gene. The source of this sequence is a woman in her forties or fifties who had recovered from COVID-19. Sequencing was done on a sample of PBMCs or T cells enriched from blood (not recorded which). The CDR3 is CASSLAAQETQYF. CDR3 DNA: TGTGCCAGCAGTTTAGCAGCCCAAGAGACCCAGTACTTC.